This T cell receptor (beta chain) was identified in a study of CD4 T cells in relation to SARS-CoV-2 and coronaviruses (dated by TCRdb to the early 2020s). About the study as a whole: The ViraFEST assay cultured PBMCs with antigen for 10 days, then sequenced TCR beta CDR3s to find antigen-specific clonal expansions. Memory CD4+ T cell crossreactivity between SARS-CoV-2 and common cold coronavirus spike proteins was assessed at the TCR clonotype level in the study. An HIV-1 Nef peptide pool or a no-peptide culture served as the negative reference condition. Using patient-derived lymphoblastoid cell lines, the shared crossreactive spike epitopes were mapped to their HLA restriction. The Adaptive Biotechnologies TCR-sequencing kit was used to sequence samples from a few pre-COVID donors and the naive versus memory experiments, while other data came from Illumina-based sequencing. A different TCR-beta assay, based on Illumina, was used to sequence expansion assays from other donors in the study.

Library preparation employed the immunoSEQ multiplex PCR assay. Regarding the original processing steps: During preprocessing, nonproductive sequences were removed, along with CDR3s that did not begin with C, did not end with F or W, or were shorter than 7 amino acids. Antigen-specific clonotypes were called with the MANAFEST web app on the basis of expansion relative to the reference and to other culture wells. A clone was considered positive if significant expansion relative to the reference culture was observed in 2 of 3 replicate wells at an FDR below 0.05. For a clone to be considered positive, significant expansion relative to all other tandem wells and an odds ratio above 5 were also required. CDR3 homology was quantified as pairwise Levenshtein distance, calculated with the stringdist R package after three terminal residues were trimmed from each end. TCRdb took over this immuneACCESS table, retaining in-frame rearrangements with V and J assigned. Such tables are incomplete; in checked studies, under half of the missing clones stem from an unresolved V gene, and the remainder is unexplained. V and J calls plus clone size are reproduced from that table; the DNA served to infer D and trimming. This sample has about 26,000 clones in its table, and roughly 66% of those were observed once. The ten biggest clones cover 20% to 25% of the sample.

CD4+ T cells from unexposed donors were collected before the COVID-19 pandemic (2011-2018). After more than 9 days of culture, CD4+ T cells were isolated with the EasySep CD4+ T cell isolation kit. As far as cell numbers permitted, CD4+ T cells from unexposed donors were tested for reactivity against SARS-CoV-2 S and N as well as four spike pools from common cold coronaviruses. Each well received two million PBMCs, cultured in IMDM supplemented with approximately 4.5% human AB serum and approximately 10 IU/ml IL-2. Half of the culture medium was replaced with fresh IL-2-containing medium on days 3 and 7. Triplicate replicate wells were generally used for each peptide culture condition. The leukapheresis product used for the unexposed donors was purchased from a commercial source. PBMCs were isolated from leukapheresis product or whole blood by Ficoll-Paque PLUS gradient centrifugation. PBMCs were either used fresh in the expansion assay or cryopreserved at -140 degrees C. The QIAamp Micro DNA Kit was used to extract genomic DNA from the CD4+ T cells.

Study-level results and caveats: Memory CD4+ clonotypes crossrecognizing SARS-CoV-2 and at least one common cold coronavirus spike were found in 60% to 75% of donors. Compared with monoreactive clones, crossreactive clones had significantly weaker SARS-CoV-2-driven expansion, a result consistent with antigenic imprinting. The study was constrained by small numbers of patients and of tested TCRs. Crossreactivity analysis was centred on spike protein, so crossreactivity against other viral proteins was not assessed. No donor contributed both pre-pandemic and post-infection samples, which limited tracing the source of pre-existing responses.

As concerns this clone: Its antigen target is currently unknown. Base quality data are lacking; no much larger clone is found one base away.

CDR1 is given as SGHRS and CDR2 as YFSETQ, both from the germline V gene. From the cysteine through the phenylalanine, the CDR3 covers 14 amino acids. Here the CDR3 DNA is all that survives: 42 bases in frame from base 1. V drops 0 bases and J drops 10 bases, leaving 11 bases in between. The V gene is TRBV5-1 and the J gene is TRBJ1-6; the D gene lacks a confident call. This TCR was sampled from a human donor in good health. Source material: CD4+ T cells from PBMCs, cultured in vitro. The DNA sequence is TGCGCCAGCAGCTTGGAGGGTTACGGCTCACCCCTCCACTTT. This gives the protein CASSLEGYGSPLHF.